This T cell receptor (beta chain) was sequenced during a study of identical twins. Germline loops: CDR1 SGHTA, CDR2 FQGNSA. Losses at the gene ends were 4 bases for V and 5 bases for J; bases not matched to a gene: 9. CDR3 length: 15 amino acids. TCRdb fed the 5' RACE reads into MiXCR, producing one record per CDR3 protein. Of about 690,000 distinct CDR3 sequences listed, approximately 6.1% were seen once; the top ten hold 1.5% to 2%. This clonotype originated in a man aged 18 to 35 in good health. The material sequenced was naive T cells sorted from blood. The chain is built from TRBV7-2 and TRBJ2-7, with 9 positions matching TRBD2. The CDR3, as DNA: TGTGCCAGCAGCTCGCCGGGACTAGCTGTCCACGAGCAGTACTTC. Translating gives CASSSPGLAVHEQYF.